A single sample gave rise to the 2 T cell receptor beta chains below, sequenced in a study of blood T cell repertoires in COVID-19. Generated by immunoSEQ multiplex PCR, the TCRdb table keeps only in-frame clones and is missing some. The table records about 120,000 clones, about 80% of them present only once. The sequencing input was peripheral blood. The receptors stem from a man aged 70 or older with active or convalescent COVID-19.

This chain connects TRBV28 to TRBJ1-1, with 9 bases identical to TRBD1. In germline, CDR1 is MDHEN, CDR2 SYDVKM. Trimming removed 5 bases from V and 2 bases from J; junction bases left unmatched: 3. The CDR3 has 14 residues. Written as DNA, the CDR3 is TGTGCCAGCAGTCTACAGGGGGCTAACACTGAAGCTTTCTTT. Encoded protein: CASSLQGANTEAFF.

This clone is judged medium-sized. The chain is built from TRBV4-2 and TRBJ1-3; TRBD1 aligns across 7 bases. This CDR3 has 16 amino acids. The junction had 7 bases not matched to a gene; V was cut back by 1 base and J by 4 bases. The V gene's germline CDR1 is LGHNA and CDR2 YNFKEQ. This chain's CDR3 is CASSQAEGAIGNTIYF. The CDR3 DNA reads TGTGCCAGCAGCCAAGCCGAGGGGGCGATAGGAAACACCATATATTTT.